One and the same sample provided the 6 T cell receptor beta chains below, sequenced in a study of neurological immune-mediated disorders. Using its own MiXCR run on the 5' RACE reads, TCRdb lists one record per CDR3 protein. This sample has roughly 100,000 distinct CDR3 sequences, with 10% to 11% found just once. This sample's time point: longitudinal time-point 3. Input material: PBMCs. These receptor sequences come from a female donor with HTLV-1-associated myelopathy (HAM/TSP).

In this sample, this clonotype turned up many times. This chain connects TRBV5-1 to TRBJ1-1; 8 nucleotides agree with TRBD1. Germline V gives CDR1 SGHRS, CDR2 YFSETQ. J lost 1 base, V lost 3 bases, and 5 bases had no gene match. The CDR3 sequence is 15 residues long. CDR3 nucleotides: TGCGCCAGCAGCTCCCTACAGGGGGGGAACACTGAAGCTTTCTTT. Encoded protein: CASSSLQGGNTEAFF.

This clonotype was seen repeatedly, ten times or more. The V call is TRBV5-1, the J call TRBJ2-7, with TRBD1 identical over 7 bases. Losses at the gene ends were 5 bases for V and 0 bases for J; bases not matched to a gene: 11. The CDR3 is made up of 16 amino acids. Per germline, CDR1 SGHRS and CDR2 YFSETQ. CDR3 region: CASRATSGQSSYEQYF. CDR3 DNA: TGCGCCAGCAGGGCCACGTCGGGACAGAGCTCCTACGAGCAGTACTTC.

Ten or more counts support this clonotype. The chain joins TRBV29-1 to TRBJ1-1; no clear D. Germline CDR1 reads SQVTM; CDR2 reads ANQGSEA. V lost 7 bases to trimming and J lost 0 bases, with 12 bases between them. The CDR3 extends over 13 amino acids. This CDR3 reads CSARREVNTEAFF. The CDR3 DNA follows: TGCAGCGCCCGACGGGAGGTGAACACTGAAGCTTTCTTT.

This clonotype was counted ten times or more. The rearrangement uses TRBV6-5 and TRBJ2-1, with D unclear. Germline assignment: CDR1 MNHEY and CDR2 SVGAGI. The V and J ends lost 6 bases and 0 bases respectively, with 9 bases between them. The CDR3 is made up of 14 amino acids. Written as DNA, the CDR3 is TGTGCCAGCAGGGGTTATTTCTCCTACAATGAGCAGTTCTTC. Translated, it gives CASRGYFSYNEQFF.

The table lists this clonotype with many counts. The chain combines TRBV10-1 with TRBJ2-1, with a weak D call TRBD1 (6 bases). From germline, CDR1 is WNHNN and CDR2 SYGVQD (reference sequence). The V and J ends lost 0 bases and 6 bases respectively, with 15 bases between them. The CDR3 loop spans 16 amino acids. CDR3 region: CASSESIGGTPNEQFF. The CDR3 nucleotides are TGCGCCAGCAGTGAGTCGATAGGGGGTACCCCCAATGAGCAGTTCTTC.

This clonotype was detected only a few times. The chain carries TRBV7-9 and TRBJ2-5; weak D call: TRBD2 (5 bases). Germline CDR1 and CDR2: SEHNR and FQNEAQ (reference sequence). Trimming left V 5 bases short and J 1 base short, with 17 bases between. The CDR3 runs 16 residues. CDR3 loop: CASSVLGVESQETQYF. The CDR3 nucleotides are TGTGCCAGCAGCGTACTAGGTGTTGAGTCCCAAGAGACCCAGTACTTC.